This T cell receptor beta chain was recovered during a study of radiotherapy plus CTLA-4 blockade in lung cancer. In regard to this clone: Its antigen is undetermined.

Patients in the study, people with chemo-refractory metastatic non-small-cell lung cancer, received focal radiation plus ipilimumab CTLA-4 blockade. Using immunoSEQ multiplex PCR, the repertoire was profiled, and TCRdb retains in-frame clones only, with some absent. The data contain some 78,000 clones, approximately 86% of them seen just once; the ten biggest clones take up about 2%. CDR1 is LNHDA, CDR2 SQIVND, per germline (reference sequence). The J segment lost 11 bases and the V segment lost 6 bases, leaving 15 bases of the junction unmatched. CDR3 length: 14 residues. The study's findings and limits: In blood, after radiotherapy plus ipilimumab, tumor-derived TCR clones expanded.

V and J are TRBV19 and TRBJ1-1, with 7 bases aligning to TRBD1. The sample here was peripheral blood, taken from a patient treated with radiotherapy plus ipilimumab. This TCR came from a human donor with non-small cell lung cancer who had a partial response to radiotherapy plus ipilimumab. CDR3 sequence (DNA): TGTGCCAGTAGCCTGGGACAGCCACCAAGGAACGCTTTCTTT. It encodes CASSLGQPPRNAFF.